This TCR beta chain was obtained from a study of naive and memory T cell subsets. Study findings and constraints: A few larger clonotypes appeared in naive repertoires, especially CD8, possibly memory cells re-expressing CD45RA. Activation and differentiation may alter RNA-based TCR counts.

This CDR3 spans 16 amino acids. The V gene end was trimmed by 4 bases and the J gene end by 15 bases; junction bases not matched to a gene: 17. The germline gives CDR1 LGHDT, CDR2 YNNKEL (reference sequence). An equimolar mix of two oligonucleotides served as the beta constant-region primer for TRBC1 and TRBC2. Nested alpha and beta constant-region primers with the SP2 primer drove four PCR rounds on ligated cDNA. One entry per CDR3 protein results from TCRdb running MiXCR on the UMI-ligation and nested PCR reads. The repertoire consists of tens of thousands of distinct CDR3 sequences, with around 11% occurring once and the leading ten covering 0.13%. Points on this clonotype: Its matching antigen is unknown.

What was sequenced was naive CD4+ T cells from blood. This chain connects TRBV3-1 to TRBJ2-1; 11 bases align to TRBD2. This sequence originates from a human donor in good health. The CDR3 DNA reads TGTGCCAGCAGCCCCCGAGAGAATAGCGGGGGGGGAATTCGGTTCTTC. Encoded protein: CASSPRENSGGGIRFF.